The rows below give T cell receptor beta chains drawn from one sample of a study of T cell responses to AZD1222 COVID-19 vaccine. Libraries were prepared by immunoSEQ multiplex PCR; TCRdb keeps only in-frame clonotypes and omits some of them. The sample lists 60,000 to 95,000 clones, about nine tenths seen once, with less than 20% in the top ten. The specimen was peripheral blood, collected 28 days after the second AZD1222 dose. Source of these receptors: an adult who received the AZD1222 COVID-19 vaccine. The CDR3 runs from the conserved cysteine through the conserved F or W. Each record gives: J gene, clone size, V gene, D gene, CDR3 DNA, CDR3 protein. The D gene is left open where the match is weak. The size entry is marked missing in some rows and otherwise reads once, few, many or a size class.

TRBJ2-1 NA TRBV11-2 NA TGTGCCAGCAGCTTAGATCACGGCCCTTACAATGAGCAGTTCTTC CASSLDHGPYNEQFF
TRBJ1-1 NA TRBV5-1 NA TGCGCCAGCAGCTGGGACCGGAACACTGAAGCTTTCTTT CASSWDRNTEAFF
TRBJ1-2 NA TRBV29-1 NA TGCAGCGTGCTGACCGACAGGTTCTATGGCTACACCTTC CSVLTDRFYGYTF
TRBJ2-5 NA TRBV2 NA TGTGCCAGCACCCAACAGGGAAAATCAGAGACCCAGTACTTC CASTQQGKSETQYF
TRBJ1-2 NA TRBV5-1 NA TGCGCCAGCAGCTTGGAGTGGGGGCGAGGGAGTCGCTACACCTTC CASSLEWGRGSRYTF
TRBJ1-2 NA TRBV7-2 TRBD1 TGTGCCAGCAGCTTAGTTACAGGGGCTGTCTATGGCTACACCTTC CASSLVTGAVYGYTF
TRBJ2-5 once TRBV27 NA TGTGCCAGCGACTTTTGGAAGAGGGGGGGGAGAAGAAAAGAGACCCAGTACTTC CASDFWKRGGRRKETQYF
TRBJ2-3 NA TRBV9 NA TGTGCCAGCAGCGTAGGATCAATGTCGGAGGCAGATACGCAGTATTTT CASSVGSMSEADTQYF
TRBJ1-1 NA TRBV20-1 NA TGCAGTGCTAGAGATGACACTGAAGCTTTCTTT CSARDDTEAFF
TRBJ2-3 NA TRBV24-1 NA TGTGCCACCAGTGGCGGGCCCAAGGCGAGCACAGATACGCAGTATTTT CATSGGPKASTDTQYF
TRBJ2-5 NA TRBV15 TRBD2 TGTGCCACCAGCAGAGGGACTAGTCCGTACCAAGAGACCCAGTACTTC CATSRGTSPYQETQYF
TRBJ1-6 NA TRBV11-3 NA TGTGCCAGTCCTCGTAAGGGGAATAATTCACCCCTCCACTTT CASPRKGNNSPLHF
TRBJ1-2 NA TRBV27 TRBD1 TGTGCCAGCAGTACCGGGACAGGGAGCGGGGGCTACACCTTC CASSTGTGSGGYTF
TRBJ1-5 NA TRBV30 TRBD1 TGTGCCTGGAGCCCTGAGACAGGGTACTTTCAGCCCCAGCATTTT CAWSPETGYFQPQHF
TRBJ1-1 NA TRBV7-2 NA TGTGCCAGCAGCTCGAGCGGGAGGGAGAACACTGAAGCTTTCTTT CASSSSGRENTEAFF
TRBJ2-7 NA TRBV11-2 NA TGTGCCAGCAGCCCCGGGGCCTACGAGCAGTACTTC CASSPGAYEQYF
TRBJ2-1 NA TRBV6-5 TRBD1 TGTGCCAGCAGTTACTCAGGGACAGCCGACAATGAGCAGTTCTTC CASSYSGTADNEQFF
TRBJ2-7 NA TRBV14 NA TGTGCCAGCAGCCAAGTGGCGGCGGGCGAGCAGTACTTC CASSQVAAGEQYF
TRBJ1-4 NA TRBV6-1 NA TGTGCCAGCAGTGAAGCGCCCCTGAAGGAAAAACTGTTTTTT CASSEAPLKEKLFF
TRBJ1-3 once TRBV7-9 NA TGTGCCAGCAGCTTAGCTAAGTTCGGCGGGAACTCTGGAAACACCATATATTTT CASSLAKFGGNSGNTIYF
TRBJ2-2 NA TRBV5-1 NA TGCGCCAGCAGCGCCGAAATCGGGGACACCGGGGAGCTGTTTTTT CASSAEIGDTGELFF
TRBJ2-7 NA TRBV6-5 NA TGTGCCAGCATCGCCGCCGACTTGCCTTACGAGCAGTACTTC CASIAADLPYEQYF
TRBJ1-1 NA TRBV3-1/TRBV3-2 NA TGTGCCAGCAGCCAAGGGGGGGCGCGGACTGAAGCTTTCTTT CASSQGGARTEAFF
TRBJ2-3 NA TRBV7-3 TRBD2 TGTGCCAGCAGCTTAACTGGCGGGGGGGGCACAGATACGCAGTATTTT CASSLTGGGGTDTQYF
TRBJ1-2 NA TRBV6-5 NA TGTGCCAGCAGTTACGGGGGTAGTCAGTACTATGGCTACACCTTC CASSYGGSQYYGYTF
TRBJ1-4 once TRBV28 NA TGTGCCAGCAGCCCGTTTCACGTCTCGGATATTACTAATGAAAAACTGTTTTTT CASSPFHVSDITNEKLFF
TRBJ2-1 NA TRBV7-7 NA TGTGCTAGCAGCTTAGCTTGGACGGGTGAGCAGTTCTTC CASSLAWTGEQFF
TRBJ1-5 NA TRBV30 NA TGTGCCTGGATGTTGAGCCCCTCGGGGCCCCAGCATTTT CAWMLSPSGPQHF
TRBJ1-6 once TRBV7-2 NA TGTGCCAGCAGCTCCCTTTGGAGGGGGGGACGTGCACCCCTCCACTTT CASSSLWRGGRAPLHF
TRBJ1-1 NA TRBV29-1 NA TGCAGCGTTGAAGTTAACACTGAAGCTTTCTTT CSVEVNTEAFF
TRBJ2-2 NA TRBV10-1 TRBD2 TGCGCCAGCAGTGAGGGACTAGCGGGACTAACGAACACCGGGGAGCTGTTTTTT CASSEGLAGLTNTGELFF
TRBJ1-1 NA TRBV30 TRBD1 TGTGCCTGGAGAGGTACCGGGACAGGAATCACTGAAGCTTTCTTT CAWRGTGTGITEAFF
TRBJ2-3 NA TRBV7-2 NA TGTGCCAGCAGCCCAGCCCGGGACACAGATACGCAGTATTTT CASSPARDTDTQYF
TRBJ2-5 once TRBV4-1 NA TGCGCCAGCAGCCACCCAGTGAGGCAAGAGACCCAGTACTTC CASSHPVRQETQYF
TRBJ2-4 many TRBV9 NA TGTGCCAGCAGCGTACTGGGCACGCAGGACATTCAGTACTTC CASSVLGTQDIQYF
TRBJ1-3 once TRBV30 NA TGTGCCTGGAGTCCGACGATCTCTGGAAACACCATATATTTT CAWSPTISGNTIYF
TRBJ2-7 once TRBV28 NA TGTGCCAGCAGCCCACACCAACTCTACGAGCAGTACTTC CASSPHQLYEQYF
TRBJ2-3 NA TRBV5-4 TRBD1 TGTGCCAGCAGCTTGGGTTACAGGGGAAACACAGATACGCAGTATTTT CASSLGYRGNTDTQYF
TRBJ2-3 few TRBV7-2 TRBD2 TGTGCCAGCAGCCCAAATCCTCGGGGGGGGTTGGCAGATACGCAGTATTTT CASSPNPRGGLADTQYF
TRBJ2-7 NA TRBV10-3 NA TGTGCCATCAGTGAGCTTGATCGGGGGGCAGACGAGCAGTACTTC CAISELDRGADEQYF
TRBJ2-4 once TRBV2 NA TGTGCCAGCAAGGGGCTCGGGGTTGTCGTAGCCAAAAACATTCAGTACTTC CASKGLGVVVAKNIQYF
TRBJ2-7 NA TRBV2 NA TGTGCCAGCACCGAGACAGACTACGAGCAGTACTTC CASTETDYEQYF
TRBJ1-3 NA TRBV30 NA TGTGCCTGGGCCCGGGGACACACCATATATTTT CAWARGHTIYF
TRBJ2-1 once TRBV6-2/TRBV6-3 TRBD1 TGTGCCAGCAGTTACCCCCGGGACAGGGGGACCACGTACAATGAGCAGTTCTTC CASSYPRDRGTTYNEQFF
TRBJ1-2 NA TRBV7-2 NA TGTGCCAGCAGCGAGACAGGAAACTATGGCTACACCTTC CASSETGNYGYTF
TRBJ2-7 NA TRBV27 NA TGTGCCAGCAGTTTATCTGGCAGAAGCTCCTACGAGCAGTACTTC CASSLSGRSSYEQYF
TRBJ2-2 once TRBV3-1/TRBV3-2 NA TGTGCCAGCAGCCGGGTCTGGCGGAAGAACACCGGGGAGCTGTTTTTT CASSRVWRKNTGELFF
TRBJ1-5 NA TRBV27 TRBD1 TGTGCCAGCAGTCTGACAGGGCCTTATAGCAATCAGCCCCAGCATTTT CASSLTGPYSNQPQHF
TRBJ1-1 NA TRBV10-3 TRBD1 TGTGCCATCAGGGATCGTCAGGGGACAGGGGGCACTGAAGCTTTCTTT CAIRDRQGTGGTEAFF
TRBJ1-3 NA TRBV30 NA TGTGCCTGGAGTGTAGATGACTCTGGAAACACCATATATTTT CAWSVDDSGNTIYF
TRBJ2-1 NA TRBV4-1 NA TGCGCCAGCAGCCAACGACTGGAAGTGGGAAATGAGCAGTTCTTC CASSQRLEVGNEQFF
TRBJ2-6 NA TRBV7-8 NA TGTGCCAGCAGCGTTTCTAGCGTGGGTGGGGCCAACGTCCTGACTTTC CASSVSSVGGANVLTF
TRBJ2-2 NA TRBV6-5 NA TGTGCCAGCATTCCTAGATCCCACACCGGGGAGCTGTTTTTT CASIPRSHTGELFF
TRBJ1-5 NA TRBV5-8 NA TGTGCCAGCAGCTGGATACTACAGAGGGGCTTTCAGCCCCAGCATTTT CASSWILQRGFQPQHF
TRBJ1-5 NA TRBV27 TRBD1 TGTGCCAGCAGTCCCCGACAGGGGCGGGTTAGCAATCAGCCCCAGCATTTT CASSPRQGRVSNQPQHF
TRBJ2-7 NA TRBV14 NA TGTGCCAGCAGCCAAGTCCACACCTCCTACGAGCAGTACTTC CASSQVHTSYEQYF
TRBJ1-1 NA TRBV20-1 NA TGCAGTGCCCACCGACAGAGGGCTTTCTTT CSAHRQRAFF
TRBJ1-2 NA TRBV25-1 NA TGTGCCAGCAGGACGAAGAACTATGGCTACACCTTC CASRTKNYGYTF
TRBJ1-6 once TRBV30 NA TGTGCCTGGAGGTCCCCCGGTGAAAAAAATTCACCCCTCCACTTT CAWRSPGEKNSPLHF